The clone carrying this T cell receptor (beta chain) turned up a few times. Its antigen is not known. This entry comes from a study of cytomegalovirus exposure and HLA in healthy donors. CDR3 size: 13 residues. Germline V gives CDR1 SNHLY, CDR2 FYNNEI. The junction had 9 bases not matched to a gene; V was cut back by 10 bases and J by 8 bases. Study-wide results and caveats: The study listed under 200 cytomegalovirus-associated TCR beta chains.

Primers: 60 Vbeta forward and 13 Jbeta reverse. In the study's own analysis: A later analysis tallied 87 million or so unique TCR beta chains, around 9.9 million of them shared. Libraries were prepared by immunoSEQ multiplex PCR; TCRdb keeps only in-frame clonotypes and omits some of them. V, J and clone size are taken as reported in that table, and D and trimming were inferred from the DNA itself. The table records some 130,000 clones, roughly 60% of them present only once. The chain recombines TRBV2 with TRBJ1-4; 8 nucleotides line up with TRBD1. Sequenced sample: PBMCs. The TCR originated in a middle-aged woman in good health and CMV-seronegative. The CDR3 is CATGGQGLEKLFF. In DNA, the CDR3 is TGTGCCACCGGCGGACAGGGATTAGAAAAACTGTTTTTT.